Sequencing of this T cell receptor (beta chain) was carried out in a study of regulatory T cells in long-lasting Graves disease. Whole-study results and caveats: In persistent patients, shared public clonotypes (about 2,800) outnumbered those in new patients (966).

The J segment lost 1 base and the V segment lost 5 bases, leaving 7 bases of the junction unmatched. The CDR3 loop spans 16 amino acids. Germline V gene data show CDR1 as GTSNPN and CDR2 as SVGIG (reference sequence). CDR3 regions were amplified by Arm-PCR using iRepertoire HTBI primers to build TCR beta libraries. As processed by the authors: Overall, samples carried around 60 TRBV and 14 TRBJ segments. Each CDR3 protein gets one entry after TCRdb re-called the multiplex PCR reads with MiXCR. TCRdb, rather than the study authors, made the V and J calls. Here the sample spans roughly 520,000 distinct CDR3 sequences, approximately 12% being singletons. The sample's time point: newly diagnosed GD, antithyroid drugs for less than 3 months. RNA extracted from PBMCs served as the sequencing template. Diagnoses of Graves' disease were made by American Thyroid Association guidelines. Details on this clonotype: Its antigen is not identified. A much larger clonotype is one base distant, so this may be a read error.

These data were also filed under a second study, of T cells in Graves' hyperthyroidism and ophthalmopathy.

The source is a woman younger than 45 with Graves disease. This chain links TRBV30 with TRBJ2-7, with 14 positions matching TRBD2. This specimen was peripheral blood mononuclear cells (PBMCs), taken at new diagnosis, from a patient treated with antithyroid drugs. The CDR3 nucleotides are TGTGCCTGGCCCCCGGGACTAGCGGGAGAGTCCTACGAGCAGTACTTC. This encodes CAWPPGLAGESYEQYF.